The 17 T cell receptor beta chains below all came from one sample that was sequenced in a study of vaccination and CD4 T cells after COVID-19. Treatment described: roughly ten-day PBMC culture with coronavirus spike peptide pools or control peptides (ViraFEST assay). No cognate antigen is known for these TCRs. CD4+ T cells that had been cultured provided DNA sequenced with the Oncomine TCR Beta short-read assay. TCRdb reprocessed the PCR reads via MiXCR and lists one record per CDR3 protein. Among about 10,000 distinct CDR3 sequences listed, roughly 56% were seen once. The specimen was CD4+ T cells from blood, cultured in vitro. These receptors all stem from a human donor who had recovered from COVID-19.

V usage is TRBV6-5 and J usage is TRBJ1-5; possible D gene TRBD1, 5 bases. CDR1 MNHEY and CDR2 SVGAGI come from the germline V gene. V dropped 4 bases and J dropped 3 bases, with 13 bases sitting between them. This CDR3 spans 15 amino acids. CDR3 amino acids: CASSFAAGFNQPQHF. DNA for the CDR3: TGTGCCAGCAGTTTCGCGGCAGGGTTCAATCAGCCCCAGCATTTT.

V and J are TRBV7-9 and TRBJ1-1; tentatively, D is TRBD1 (6 bases). V was cut by 4 bases and J by 6 bases, with 9 bases left in between. The CDR3 sequence is 12 residues long. The germline V gene encodes CDR1 SEHNR and CDR2 FQNEAQ (reference sequence). The CDR3 is CASSSTGAEAFF. The CDR3 nucleotides are TGTGCCAGCAGCTCGACAGGTGCTGAAGCTTTCTTT.

This clonotype occurred once. V and J are TRBV24-1 and TRBJ2-5, with D possibly being TRBD2 (7 bases). Trimming left V 9 bases short and J 2 bases short, with 21 bases between. The CDR3 length is 16 residues. In germline, CDR1 is KGHDR, CDR2 SFDVKD. CDR3 sequence reads: CATAGGGVGLQETQYF. DNA for the CDR3: TGTGCCACCGCAGGAGGGGGGGTTGGGCTACAAGAGACCCAGTACTTC.

This chain links TRBV24-1 with TRBJ2-1, with D perhaps assigned TRBD1 or TRBD2 (6 bases each). Germline V CDR1 and CDR2: KGHDR, SFDVKD. Trimming took 5 bases from V and 5 from J, leaving 15 bases between them. The CDR3 length is 15 residues. The DNA of the CDR3 is TGTGCCACCAGTGCCCGCCGAGGGGGGAACAATGAGCAGTTCTTC. This translates into CATSARRGGNNEQFF.

There are a few counts of this clonotype. The V call is TRBV2, the J call TRBJ1-5; D gene ambiguous. CDR1 and CDR2 (germline): SNHLY, FYNNEI. The V gene lost 7 bases and the J gene lost 2 bases, with 15 bases spanning the gap. The CDR3 sequence is 15 residues long. CDR3 amino acids: CASNEPKAGNQPQHF. CDR3 coding DNA: TGTGCCAGCAACGAGCCCAAGGCAGGCAATCAGCCCCAGCATTTT.

This sequence joins TRBV30 and TRBJ2-7, with 7 positions matching TRBD2. V lost 4 bases to trimming and J lost 6 bases; unmatched junction nucleotides: 9. Germline-derived CDR1 and CDR2 are GTSNPN and SVGIG (reference sequence). CDR3 size: 13 residues. The CDR3 sequence is CAWKVGGRVEQYF. The CDR3 DNA is TGTGCCTGGAAGGTGGGGGGGAGGGTCGAGCAGTACTTC.

The V gene is TRBV6-1, the J gene TRBJ2-1; the match to TRBD2 covers 7 bases. CDR1 is MNHNS, CDR2 SASEGT, per germline. The CDR3 has 18 residues. V lost 6 bases to trimming and J lost 4 bases; unmatched junction nucleotides: 18. CDR3 residues: CASRTPEASGPRYNEQFF. Written as DNA, the CDR3 is TGTGCCAGCAGGACGCCCGAAGCTAGCGGCCCCAGGTACAATGAGCAGTTCTTC.

J is TRBJ1-5 and V is TRBV4-1; 7 bases agree with TRBD1. Germline values: CDR1 MGHRA, CDR2 YSYEKL. After removal of 0 bases from V and 4 bases from J, the junction contained 9 bases not matched to a gene. The CDR3 is 17 amino acids. Here the CDR3 reads CASSQESGRGYNQPQHF. The CDR3 DNA is TGCGCCAGCAGCCAAGAATCGGGCAGGGGGTATAATCAGCCCCAGCATTTT.

This rearrangement joins TRBV19 to TRBJ1-2; D possibly corresponds to TRBD1 (5 bases). The CDR3 has 16 amino acids. The V and J ends lost 4 bases and 4 bases respectively, with 19 bases between them. CDR1 is LNHDA, CDR2 SQIVND, per germline (reference sequence). The CDR3 spells CASSTTSGYGSYGYTF. DNA of the CDR3: TGTGCCAGTAGTACCACCTCAGGGTATGGAAGCTATGGCTACACCTTC.

The J gene is TRBJ1-1, the V gene TRBV6-1; D possibly corresponds to TRBD1 (6 bases). The CDR3 has 13 amino acids. The ends were cut back, 8 bases at V and 6 bases at J, with 16 bases in the middle. Germline V gene sequence: CDR1 MNHNS, CDR2 SASEGT. CDR3 nucleotide sequence: TGTGCCAGCTGGGGGCACAGGCTCCCTGAAGCTTTCTTT. Its translation: CASWGHRLPEAFF.

This clonotype is medium-sized by share. The rearrangement links TRBV10-3 to TRBJ2-3, with TRBD2 identical over 10 bases. Trimming cost V 6 bases and J 2 bases; bases outside gene matches: 5. CDR3 length equals 15 residues. CDR1 and CDR2 from the germline V gene are ENHRY and SYGVKD. CDR3 protein: CAISSGLADTDTQYF. The CDR3 nucleotides read TGTGCCATCAGCTCAGGACTAGCGGACACAGATACGCAGTATTTT.

This clonotype was counted between two and nine times. V and J are TRBV20-1 and TRBJ1-2; D is undetermined. Per germline, CDR1 DFQATT and CDR2 SNEGSKA (reference sequence). Trimming removed 3 bases from V and 4 bases from J, with 12 bases in between. CDR3 length equals 13 residues. The CDR3 spells CSASDHGSYGYTF. CDR3 bases: TGCAGTGCTAGTGATCACGGAAGCTATGGCTACACCTTC.

The chain uses TRBV6-1 and TRBJ1-2; D is possibly TRBD1 (5 bases). V was cut by 5 bases and J by 5 bases, with 18 bases left in between. The CDR3 extends over 15 amino acids. Germline CDR1 reads MNHNS; CDR2 reads SASEGT. CDR3 sequence reads: CASSPDGGGGYGYTF. DNA for the CDR3: TGTGCCAGCAGTCCCGATGGGGGGGGAGGGTATGGCTACACCTTC.

This clonotype was found a few times. This chain uses TRBV5-4 with TRBJ2-5; 10 positions match TRBD2. The germline gives CDR1 SGHNT, CDR2 YYREEE (reference sequence). The CDR3 spans 15 residues. V shed 4 bases and J 5 bases; nucleotides not matched to a gene: 8. DNA of the CDR3: TGTGCCAGCAGCATATTAGCGGGAGGACCGGAGACCCAGTACTTC. As protein: CASSILAGGPETQYF.

This clonotype was observed a few times. The CDR3: CASSFGQGMNTEAFF. In DNA, the CDR3 is TGTGCCAGCAGCTTCGGACAGGGGATGAACACTGAAGCTTTCTTT. The rearrangement uses TRBV7-6 and TRBJ1-1; TRBD1 matches at 9 bases. This CDR3 contains 15 residues. After removal of 3 bases from V and 0 bases from J, the junction contained 2 bases not matched to a gene. The germline CDR1 and CDR2 sequences are SGHVS and FNYEAQ.

CDR3 protein: CASSPLGRNNEQFF. DNA for the CDR3: TGTGCCAGCAGTCCTCTAGGACGAAACAATGAGCAGTTCTTC. The chain has TRBV27 and TRBJ2-1; D is ambiguous. CDR1 and CDR2 from the germline V gene are MNHEY and SMNVEV (reference sequence). This CDR3 region has 14 residues. The V and J ends lost 5 bases and 5 bases respectively, with 13 bases between them.

V and J are TRBV6-2 or TRBV6-3 and TRBJ2-2, with 8 positions matching TRBD2. Germline V CDR1 and CDR2: MNHEY, SVGEGT. The CDR3 is 16 amino acids. J was trimmed by 7 bases and V by 2 bases; bases with no gene match: 9. CDR3 nucleotide sequence: TGTGCCAGCAGTTACCGTAGCGGGATGAGTATCGGGGAGCTGTTTTTT. Translated: CASSYRSGMSIGELFF.